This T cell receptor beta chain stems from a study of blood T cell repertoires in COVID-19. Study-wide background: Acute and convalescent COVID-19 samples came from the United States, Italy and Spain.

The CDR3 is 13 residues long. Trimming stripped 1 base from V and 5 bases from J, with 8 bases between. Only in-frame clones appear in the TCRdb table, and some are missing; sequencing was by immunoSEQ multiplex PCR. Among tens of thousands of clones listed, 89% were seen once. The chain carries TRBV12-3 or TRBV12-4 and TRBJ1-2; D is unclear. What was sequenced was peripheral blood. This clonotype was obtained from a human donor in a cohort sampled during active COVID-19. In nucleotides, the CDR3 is TGTGCCAGCAGTTTAGAGGCGGTATATGGCTACACCTTC. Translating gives CASSLEAVYGYTF.